Listed below are T cell receptor beta chains from one sample, sequenced in a study of shared clonotypes between healthy human individuals. Method: immunoSEQ multiplex PCR; TCRdb's copy keeps in-frame clones and lacks some. The sample consists of 850,000 to 1,200,000 clones, approximately 72% of them appearing once. What was sequenced was memory CD4+ T cells sorted from blood. All receptors derive from a man in his late teens or twenties in good health. Both conserved end residues are part of each CDR3. A D gene is named only where the DNA matches it firmly. Size tells how often a clone was seen (once, few, many) or the class of an expanded clone, and some rows leave it out.

D gene	J gene	clone size	V gene	CDR3 DNA	CDR3 protein
TRBD2	TRBJ2-1	once	TRBV5-1	TGCGCCAGCAGCCGGGAGGTAGCGGGGAGGTACAATGAGCAGTTCTTC	CASSREVAGRYNEQFF
-	TRBJ1-2	-	TRBV5-4	TGTGCCAGCAGCTTGCAGGGGCAGAACTATGGCTACACCTTC	CASSLQGQNYGYTF
-	TRBJ2-3	-	TRBV29-1	TGCAGCGGGCAGGGATCAGATACGCAGTATTTT	CSGQGSDTQYF
-	TRBJ2-2	once	TRBV6-4	TGTGCCAGCCGTCAGGGAAACACCGGGGAGCTGTTTTTT	CASRQGNTGELFF
-	TRBJ2-3	-	TRBV5-8	TGTGCCAGGGGGTCCGACACTTTTAGCACAGATACGCAGTATTTT	CARGSDTFSTDTQYF
TRBD1	TRBJ2-3	-	TRBV27	TGTGCCAGCAGTCATACAGGGGTAGCAGATACGCAGTATTTT	CASSHTGVADTQYF
-	TRBJ2-2	-	TRBV27	TGTGCCAGCAGTTTCCTGGACCGCCGGGTCGGGGAGCTGTTTTTT	CASSFLDRRVGELFF
TRBD2	TRBJ2-1	many	TRBV7-9	TGTGCCAGCAGCTTAGGCCTAGCGGAGAATGAGCAGTTCTTC	CASSLGLAENEQFF
-	TRBJ1-3	-	TRBV5-1	TGCGCCAGCAGAGTCAGTTACTCTGGAAACACCATATATTTT	CASRVSYSGNTIYF
-	TRBJ1-1	-	TRBV29-1	TGCAGCGTTGAAAAGGGGAAAGTAACTGAAGCTTTCTTT	CSVEKGKVTEAFF
-	TRBJ1-2	-	TRBV7-6	TGTGCCAGCAGCTCCGCCCTAGGGGGCTACACCTTC	CASSSALGGYTF
TRBD1	TRBJ1-5	once	TRBV27	TGTGCCAGCAGTTCAGCGACAGGGACTCAGCCCCAGCATTTT	CASSSATGTQPQHF
TRBD2	TRBJ2-1	many	TRBV5-1	TGCGCCAGCAGCTTACCCCGGCTAGCGGGTGAGCAGTTCTTC	CASSLPRLAGEQFF
TRBD1	TRBJ2-7	-	TRBV6-1	TGTGCCAGCAGTGGGGGACAGATCTCCTACGAGCAGTACTTC	CASSGGQISYEQYF
-	TRBJ2-2	-	TRBV12-5	TGTGCTAGTGGTGCACGGGACGCCACCGGGGAGCTGTTTTTT	CASGARDATGELFF
TRBD2	TRBJ2-5	few	TRBV9	TGTGCCAGCAGCGCGACTAGCGGGGGCACTGAGACCCAGTACTTC	CASSATSGGTETQYF
-	TRBJ2-7	-	TRBV29-1	TGCAGCGTTGAAGAGTTTTCGACTGGATCCTACGAGCAGTACTTC	CSVEEFSTGSYEQYF
-	TRBJ1-4	few	TRBV5-4	TGTGCCAGCTCGCCCGGTGGTGGGAATGAAAAACTGTTTTTT	CASSPGGGNEKLFF
-	TRBJ1-6	-	TRBV30	TGTGCCTGGAGCGGCGGAGATTCACCCCTCCACTTT	CAWSGGDSPLHF
-	TRBJ2-1	-	TRBV11-2	TGTGCCAGCAGCTTAGAATGGTCGAGCTCCTACAATGAGCAGTTCTTC	CASSLEWSSSYNEQFF
-	TRBJ2-7	-	TRBV5-1	TGCGCCAGCTCCCGGGAAGGCTACGAGCAGTACTTC	CASSREGYEQYF